This T cell receptor beta chain was sequenced in a study of CD8 T cells in Susac syndrome. TEMRA cells underwent FACS enrichment and CD8+ and CD4+ T cells underwent negative isolation. Germline assignment: CDR1 MGHRA and CDR2 YSYEKL. J lost 4 bases, V lost 3 bases, and 8 bases had no gene match. The CDR3 has 16 residues. Reverse transcription of about 0.45 to 1 ug RNA was performed with random hexamers. Amplification of the TCR beta CDR3 was carried out by immunoSEQ multiplex PCR, which spanned a total of 54 Vbeta and 13 Jbeta segments. TCRdb reprocessed the immunoSEQ multiplex PCR reads via MiXCR and lists one record per CDR3 protein. Among 60,000 to 75,000 distinct CDR3 sequences listed, 95% were seen once.

This chain connects TRBV4-1 to TRBJ2-1; 8 nucleotides match TRBD2. The specimen was CD8+ T cells from PBMCs. This TCR came from a human donor in good health. Here the CDR3 reads CASSHSAGGAYNEQFF. The CDR3 nucleotides read TGCGCCAGCAGCCACTCCGCGGGGGGCGCGTACAATGAGCAGTTCTTC.